This T cell receptor beta chain stems from a study of blood T cell repertoires in COVID-19. Overall study: Whether acute or convalescent, the COVID-19 samples came from the United States, Italy and Spain. In each case, the material was cDNA or gDNA derived from T cells, B-cell-depleted T cells, or PBMCs.

TCRdb's copy holds only in-frame clones and misses some; the assay was immunoSEQ multiplex PCR. The sample has over 200,000 clones; approximately 88% are singletons. Trimming cost V 1 base and J 3 bases; bases outside gene matches: 6. The germline gives CDR1 LGHNA, CDR2 YNFKEQ. The CDR3 extends over 15 amino acids. Self-reported history from a screening survey and questionnaire set each donor's cohort. Shortly before study entry, within 2 weeks, exposed participants had met a COVID-19 case. The TCR was taken from a woman aged 25-40 years who had been exposed to COVID-19. Sequencing was done on a sample of PBMCs or T cells enriched from blood (not recorded which). The gene calls are TRBV4-2 and TRBJ2-7, with TRBD2 matching 7 bases. CDR3 sequence reads: CASSQVVAGVYEQYF. The CDR3 nucleotides are TGTGCCAGCAGCCAAGTTGTGGCGGGAGTCTACGAGCAGTACTTC.